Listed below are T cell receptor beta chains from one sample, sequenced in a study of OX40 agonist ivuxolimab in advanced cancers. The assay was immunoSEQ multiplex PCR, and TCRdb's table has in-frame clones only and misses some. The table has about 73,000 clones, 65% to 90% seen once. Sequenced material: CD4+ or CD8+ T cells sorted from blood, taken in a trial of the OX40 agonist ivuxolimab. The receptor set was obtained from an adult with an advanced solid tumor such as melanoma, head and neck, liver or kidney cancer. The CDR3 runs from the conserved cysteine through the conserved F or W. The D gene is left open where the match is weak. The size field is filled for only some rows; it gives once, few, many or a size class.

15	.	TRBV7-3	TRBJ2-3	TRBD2	CASRESGGSTDTQYF	TGTGCCAGCAGGGAGAGCGGGGGGAGCACAGATACGCAGTATTTT
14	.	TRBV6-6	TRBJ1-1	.	CASSYSTRNTEAFF	TGTGCCAGCAGTTACTCGACCCGGAACACTGAAGCTTTCTTT
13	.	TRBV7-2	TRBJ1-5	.	CASSSQGDQPQHF	TGTGCCAGCAGCTCCCAGGGAGACCAGCCCCAGCATTTT
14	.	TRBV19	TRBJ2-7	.	CASSRGTVAYEQYF	TGTGCCAGTAGTAGGGGGACGGTAGCCTACGAGCAGTACTTC
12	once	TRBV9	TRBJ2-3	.	CASGGMSDTQYF	TGTGCCAGCGGGGGTATGTCAGATACGCAGTATTTT
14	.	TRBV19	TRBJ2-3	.	CATNSGIFTDTQYF	TGTGCCACCAACTCCGGGATCTTCACAGATACGCAGTATTTT
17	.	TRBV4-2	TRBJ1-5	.	CASSQDTARTSNQPQHF	TGTGCCAGCAGCCAAGATACGGCCAGGACGAGCAATCAGCCCCAGCATTTT
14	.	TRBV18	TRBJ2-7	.	CASSPNTDSYEQYF	TGTGCCAGCTCACCCAATACAGATTCCTACGAGCAGTACTTC
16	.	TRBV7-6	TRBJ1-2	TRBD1	CASSLEGTGENYGYTF	TGTGCCAGCAGCTTAGAAGGGACAGGCGAAAACTATGGCTACACCTTC
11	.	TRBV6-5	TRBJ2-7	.	CASSDFYEQYF	TGTGCCAGCAGTGATTTCTACGAGCAGTACTTC
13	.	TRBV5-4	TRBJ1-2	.	CASSFDRNYGYTF	TGTGCCAGCAGTTTCGACAGGAACTATGGCTACACCTTC
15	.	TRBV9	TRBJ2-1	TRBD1	CASSSRTGSYNEQFF	TGTGCCAGCAGCAGCCGGACAGGGTCCTACAATGAGCAGTTCTTC
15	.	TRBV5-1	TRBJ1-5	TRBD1	CASSPGGGGNQPQHF	TGCGCCAGCAGCCCAGGAGGGGGCGGCAATCAGCCCCAGCATTTT
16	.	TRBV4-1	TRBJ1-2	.	CASSQDSAGFNYGYTF	TGCGCCAGCAGCCAAGATAGCGCAGGGTTTAACTATGGCTACACCTTC
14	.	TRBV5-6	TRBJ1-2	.	CASSLRGPGNGYTF	TGTGCCAGCAGCTTGAGGGGCCCGGGGAATGGCTACACCTTC
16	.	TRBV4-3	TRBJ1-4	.	CASSQGTAATNEKLFF	TGCGCCAGCAGCCAAGGAACGGCTGCAACTAATGAAAAACTGTTTTTT
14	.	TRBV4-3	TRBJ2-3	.	CASSQAVGTDTQYF	TGCGCCAGCAGCCAAGCGGTGGGCACAGATACGCAGTATTTT
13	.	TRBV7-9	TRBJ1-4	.	CASSFGLGEKLFF	TGTGCCAGCAGCTTCGGACTTGGGGAAAAACTGTTTTTT
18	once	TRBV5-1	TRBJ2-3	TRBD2	CASSLYRTSGGETDTQYF	TGCGCCAGCAGCCTCTACCGGACTAGCGGGGGGGAGACAGATACGCAGTATTTT